A single sample gave rise to the 7 T cell receptor beta chains below, sequenced in a study of blood T cell repertoires in COVID-19. Sequencing was performed with immunoSEQ multiplex PCR; in TCRdb, only in-frame clones are kept and a portion is missing. The sample shows under 250,000 clones, around 84% of them seen only once. The sequenced sample consisted of peripheral blood. Source of these receptors: a woman in her 70s with active or convalescent COVID-19.

The chain is built from TRBV29-1 and TRBJ2-5, with 7 bases lining up with TRBD2. J lost 4 bases, V lost 4 bases, and 12 bases had no gene match. The CDR3 totals 15 residues. Germline lookup yields CDR1 SQVTM and CDR2 ANQGSEA. In DNA, the CDR3 is TGCAGCGTTGGGGGGGGTGGTGGCTCCTCAGAGACCCAGTACTTC. Its translation: CSVGGGGGSSETQYF. Complete variable domain (other parts from reference TRBV29-1 and TRBJ2-5): SAVISQKPSRDICQRGTSLTIQCQVDSQVTMMFWYRQQPGQSLTLIATANQGSEATYESGFVIDKFPISRPNLTFSTLTVSNMSPEDSSIYLCSVGGGGGSSETQYFGPGTRLLVL.

The rearrangement joins TRBV11-2 to TRBJ1-5, with D perhaps matching TRBD1 (6 bases). V was pared by 2 bases and J by 5 bases, with 7 bases between. The germline CDR1 and CDR2 sequences are SGHAT and FQNNGV. CDR3 size: 13 residues. CDR3 sequence: CASSLTGYQPQHF. CDR3 nucleotide sequence: TGTGCCAGCAGCTTAACAGGGTATCAGCCCCAGCATTTT. The complete variable domain, with remaining parts taken from reference TRBV11-2 and TRBJ1-5, reads EAGVAQSPRYKIIEKRQSVAFWCNPISGHATLYWYQQILGQGPKLLIQFQNNGVVDDSQLPKDRFSAERLKGVDSTLKIQPAKLEDSAVYLCASSLTGYQPQHFGDGTRLSIL.

The rearrangement links TRBV4-3 to TRBJ1-3, with D hard to call. CDR1 is LGHNA, CDR2 YSLEER, per germline. CDR3 size: 15 residues. Trimming stripped 2 bases from V and 4 bases from J, with 12 bases between. The DNA for the CDR3 is TGCGCCAGCAGCCAAACTGGGAGTTTCGGAAACACCATATATTTT. Encoded protein: CASSQTGSFGNTIYF.

This clone was found a few times. The V and J genes are TRBV2 and TRBJ2-1, with 8 bases identical to TRBD1. The ends lost 7 bases at V and 2 bases at J; junction bases unmatched: 7. CDR3 length equals 15 residues. Per germline, CDR1 SNHLY and CDR2 FYNNEI. The CDR3 region has the DNA TGTGCCAGCACTAGAGGACAGGGAACCTACAATGAGCAGTTCTTC. It is translated as CASTRGQGTYNEQFF.

V is TRBV4-2 and J is TRBJ2-5; D is possibly TRBD1 (5 bases). Per germline, CDR1 LGHNA and CDR2 YNFKEQ. The CDR3 runs to 13 residues. Trimming cost V 1 base and J 4 bases, with 7 bases left between them. DNA of the CDR3: TGTGCCAGCAGCCAAGGACAGAGAGAGACCCAGTACTTC. This sequence encodes CASSQGQRETQYF.

The V gene is TRBV5-1, the J gene TRBJ2-3; the D gene is possibly TRBD2 (5 bases). The CDR3 spans 15 residues. Trimming left V 0 bases short and J 2 bases short, with 10 bases between. Germline loops: CDR1 SGHRS, CDR2 YFSETQ. CDR3 sequence: CASSLGTYTTDTQYF. The CDR3 nucleotides are TGCGCCAGCAGCTTGGGGACTTATACCACAGATACGCAGTATTTT.

This clone was found a few times. CDR3 protein: CASSSPLNTEAFF. CDR3 nucleotide sequence: TGTGCCAGCAGTTCCCCTCTCAACACTGAAGCTTTCTTT. The chain joins TRBV6-5 to TRBJ1-1; D uncertain. Between the trimmed V and J ends, which lost 4 bases and 2 bases, there was a span of 8 bases. Germline V gene sequence: CDR1 MNHEY, CDR2 SVGAGI. The CDR3 is 13 residues long.